What follows are 10 T cell receptor beta chains derived from one specimen sequenced in a study of T cells in Graves' hyperthyroidism and ophthalmopathy. Using RNA transcripts as the source, TCR beta CDR3 regions were amplified. HTBI primers were employed in a first-round RT-PCR of the TCR CDR3. TCRdb reprocessed the multiplex PCR reads with MiXCR, giving one entry per CDR3 protein. The sample contains around 700,000 distinct CDR3 sequences, 18% of which appear only once. The specimen was blood. The source is a woman between 50 and 59 years old with Graves' hyperthyroidism that later progressed to Graves' ophthalmopathy.

This clonotype was observed a handful of times. The J gene is TRBJ1-2, the V gene TRBV27; 7 bases align to TRBD1. In germline, CDR1 is MNHEY, CDR2 SMNVEV (reference sequence). The CDR3 covers 17 residues. With 5 bases clipped from V and 5 bases from J, the junction kept 17 bases outside the gene matches. The CDR3 coding sequence is TGTGCCAGCAGTGACCGGGACAGCGGACCCGGGTATTATGGCTACACCTTC. Amino acids: CASSDRDSGPGYYGYTF.

A few counts support this clonotype. This chain links TRBV20-1 with TRBJ2-1, with 7 bases fitting TRBD2. V trimming: 6 bases; J trimming: 2 bases; junction bases outside the gene matches: 10. Germline V gene sequence: CDR1 DFQATT, CDR2 SNEGSKA (reference sequence). The CDR3 consists of 15 residues. CDR3 sequence reads: CSATRAAGAYNEQFF. CDR3 DNA sequence: TGCAGTGCGACAAGGGCTGCGGGGGCCTACAATGAGCAGTTCTTC.

This clonotype was counted at least ten times. This rearrangement joins TRBV18 to TRBJ2-1; perhaps TRBD1 as D (6 bases). Looked up from germline, CDR1 is KGHSH and CDR2 is LQKENI. V shed 8 bases and J shed 0 bases, with 11 bases lying between them. The CDR3 spans 14 residues. CDR3: CASSPDSSYNEQFF. The CDR3 region has the DNA TGTGCCAGCAGCCCGGACAGCTCCTACAATGAGCAGTTCTTC.

This clonotype was recorded at least ten times. The chain uses TRBV7-2 and TRBJ2-5; 10 bases align to TRBD2. The CDR3 spans 16 residues. Germline V gene data show CDR1 as SGHTA and CDR2 as FQGNSA. V trimming: 6 bases; J trimming: 5 bases; junction bases outside the gene matches: 12. CDR3 region: CASSSGWTSGRETQYF. CDR3 nucleotides: TGTGCCAGCAGTTCGGGCTGGACTAGCGGCCGGGAGACCCAGTACTTC.

This clonotype has a handful of counts. This rearrangement joins TRBV7-3 to TRBJ2-1; TRBD2 aligns across 9 bases. The ends lost 5 bases at V and 9 bases at J; junction bases unmatched: 20. CDR3 length: 18 residues. CDR1 SGHTA and CDR2 FQGTGA come from the germline V gene. CDR3 in DNA: TGTGCCAGCAGCCCCCGGATTGGGGCTAGCGGGGAAGCGGCTGAGCAGTTCTTC. Translation gives CASSPRIGASGEAAEQFF. The variable domain in full, completed from reference TRBV7-3 and TRBJ2-1, reads GAGVSQTPSNKVTEKGKYVELRCDPISGHTALYWYRQSLGQGPEFLIYFQGTGAADDSGLPNDRFFAVRPEGSVSTLKIQRTERGDSAVYLCASSPRIGASGEAAEQFFGPGTRLTVL.

A word on this clonotype: A read error may explain this, as a much larger clone is one base away. The chain recombines TRBV5-1 with TRBJ1-1; D ambiguous. The germline gives CDR1 SGHRS, CDR2 YFSETQ. This CDR3 is built from 15 residues. Trimming shortened V by 7 bases and J by 3 bases, and 19 bases separated the two germline ends. The DNA of the CDR3 is TGCGCCAGCGAGTGGACCGCCCAAAGGGACACTGAAGCTTTCTTT. Protein: CASEWTAQRDTEAFF.

There are many counts of this clonotype. V gene TRBV6-6 combines with J gene TRBJ1-2, with no clear D. Germline loops: CDR1 MNHNY, CDR2 SVGAGI (reference sequence). The CDR3 has 14 amino acids. V lost 0 bases, J lost 5 bases, and 10 bases lay in between. The CDR3 coding sequence is TGTGCCAGCAGTTACTCGGGCAGAGAATATGGCTACACCTTC. Residues: CASSYSGREYGYTF.

The genes are TRBV3-1 and TRBJ2-3; 14 nucleotides align to TRBD2. The germline V gene encodes CDR1 LGHDT and CDR2 YNNKEL (reference sequence). With 3 bases clipped from V and 5 bases from J, the junction kept 7 bases outside the gene matches. The CDR3 runs 17 residues. CDR3 sequence (DNA): TGTGCCAGCAGCCAGTCCGGGACTAGCGGGGGAGGAGATACGCAGTATTTT. Translation: CASSQSGTSGGGDTQYF.

This clonotype was found a few times. This sequence joins TRBV4-1 and TRBJ2-1; TRBD2 aligns across 8 bases. The CDR3 totals 17 residues. V shed 1 base, J shed 0 bases, and the junction held 5 bases outside the gene matches. Germline CDR1 reads MGHRA; CDR2 reads YSYEKL. The DNA of the CDR3 is TGCGCCAGCAGCCAAGGGGCGCGGGGGGCCTCCTACAATGAGCAGTTCTTC. This encodes CASSQGARGASYNEQFF.

The table lists this clonotype with a few counts. The V call is TRBV2, the J call TRBJ2-2; D is ambiguous. The CDR3 spans 12 residues. The V gene lost 10 bases and the J gene lost 5 bases, with 11 bases spanning the gap. Germline lookup yields CDR1 SNHLY and CDR2 FYNNEI. The CDR3 sequence is CAIPGSTGELFF. The CDR3 DNA is TGTGCCATCCCAGGTTCAACCGGGGAGCTGTTTTTT.